Listed below are T cell receptor beta chains from one sample, sequenced in a study of shared clonotypes between healthy human individuals. TCRdb's table, derived via immunoSEQ multiplex PCR, lists solely in-frame clones and lacks some. The data hold about 1.1 million clones, with approximately 80% observed a single time. The specimen sequenced was memory CD4+ T cells from PBMCs. The receptors here all came from a man younger than 30 in good health. Some clones in this sample may be carry-over from other donors' samples. CDR3s include the opening cysteine and the closing phenylalanine or tryptophan. D genes are given only for firm matches. Where a row states a size, it is once, few, many or the class of an expanded clone; other rows omit it.

j_call	v_call	clone_size	d_call	cdr3_aa	cdr3_nt
TRBJ2-3	TRBV6-6	once	-	CASSLLGLKSDTQYF	TGTGCCAGCAGTCTATTGGGACTCAAGTCAGATACGCAGTATTTT
TRBJ2-2	TRBV4-3	few	TRBD1	CASSRRTGRNTGELFF	TGCGCCAGCAGCCGACGGACAGGGCGGAACACCGGGGAGCTGTTTTTT
TRBJ2-1	TRBV4-2	-	-	CASSSQLIETSFNEQFF	TGTGCCAGCAGCTCGCAACTAATTGAGACCTCCTTTAATGAGCAGTTCTTC
TRBJ1-1	TRBV11-2	-	-	CASSLEAFLNTEAFF	TGTGCCAGCAGCTTAGAGGCATTCCTGAACACTGAAGCTTTCTTT
TRBJ1-3	TRBV19	-	-	CASSQTGSSGNTIYF	TGTGCCAGTAGCCAGACAGGAAGCTCTGGAAACACCATATATTTT
TRBJ2-7	TRBV2	once	-	CASRARDGMKEQYF	TGTGCCAGCAGAGCTAGGGACGGGATGAAAGAGCAGTACTTC
TRBJ2-1	TRBV25-1	-	-	CASIGGVSYNEQFF	TGTGCCAGCATCGGCGGGGTCTCCTACAATGAGCAGTTCTTC
TRBJ2-5	TRBV5-1	-	-	CASSLRPTNQETQYF	TGCGCCAGCAGCTTGCGCCCGACAAACCAAGAGACCCAGTACTTC
TRBJ2-2	TRBV10-3	few	-	CAISGAGELFF	TGTGCCATCAGTGGGGCTGGGGAGCTGTTTTTT
TRBJ2-2	TRBV2	-	TRBD1	CASSTDRAGELFF	TGTGCCAGCAGTACGGACAGGGCCGGGGAGCTGTTTTTT
TRBJ1-1	TRBV2	-	-	CASSTQTGSLKAFF	TGTGCCAGCAGTACTCAGACAGGAAGCCTGAAAGCTTTCTTT
TRBJ1-2	TRBV28	-	-	CASSLWGTTFYGYTF	TGTGCCAGCAGTTTATGGGGCACCACCTTCTATGGCTACACCTTC
TRBJ1-2	TRBV5-1	-	-	CASSLTAEGGYGYTF	TGCGCCAGCAGCTTGACAGCCGAGGGGGGTTATGGCTACACCTTC